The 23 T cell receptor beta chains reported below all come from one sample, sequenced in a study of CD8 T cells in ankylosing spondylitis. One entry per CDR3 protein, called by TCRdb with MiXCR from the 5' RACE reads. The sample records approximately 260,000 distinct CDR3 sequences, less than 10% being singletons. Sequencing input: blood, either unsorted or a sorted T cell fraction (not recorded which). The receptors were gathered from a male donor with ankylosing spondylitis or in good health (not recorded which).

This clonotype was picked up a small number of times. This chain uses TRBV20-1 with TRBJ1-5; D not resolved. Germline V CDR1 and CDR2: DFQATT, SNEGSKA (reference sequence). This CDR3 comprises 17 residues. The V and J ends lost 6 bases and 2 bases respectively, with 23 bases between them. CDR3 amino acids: CSASPVDRDWGNQPQHF. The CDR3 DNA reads TGCAGTGCCAGTCCCGTTGATCGCGATTGGGGCAATCAGCCCCAGCATTTT.

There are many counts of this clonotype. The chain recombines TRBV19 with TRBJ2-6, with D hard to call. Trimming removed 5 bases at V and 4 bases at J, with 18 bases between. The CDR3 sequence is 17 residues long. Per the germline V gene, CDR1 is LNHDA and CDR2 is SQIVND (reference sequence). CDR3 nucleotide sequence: TGTGCCAGTAGTCCCTCCCCGGTCGGTGCAGGGGCCAACGTCCTGACTTTC. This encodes CASSPSPVGAGANVLTF. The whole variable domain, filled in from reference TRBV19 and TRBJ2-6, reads DGGITQSPKYLFRKEGQNVTLSCEQNLNHDAMYWYRQDPGQGLRLIYYSQIVNDFQKGDIAEGYSVSREKKESFPLTVTSAQKNPTAFYLCASSPSPVGAGANVLTFGAGSRLTVL.

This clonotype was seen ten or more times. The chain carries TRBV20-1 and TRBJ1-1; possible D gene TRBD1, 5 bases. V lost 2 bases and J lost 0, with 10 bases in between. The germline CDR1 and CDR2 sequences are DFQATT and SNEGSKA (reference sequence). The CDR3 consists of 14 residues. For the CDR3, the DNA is TGCAGTGCTAGATCAGGGAGTGTGAACACTGAAGCTTTCTTT. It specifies CSARSGSVNTEAFF.

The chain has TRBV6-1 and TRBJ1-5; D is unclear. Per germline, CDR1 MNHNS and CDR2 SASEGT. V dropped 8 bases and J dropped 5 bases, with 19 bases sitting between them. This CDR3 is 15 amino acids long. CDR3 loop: CASQIRHRKYQPQHF. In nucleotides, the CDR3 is TGTGCCAGCCAAATCCGGCACAGAAAATATCAGCCCCAGCATTTT.

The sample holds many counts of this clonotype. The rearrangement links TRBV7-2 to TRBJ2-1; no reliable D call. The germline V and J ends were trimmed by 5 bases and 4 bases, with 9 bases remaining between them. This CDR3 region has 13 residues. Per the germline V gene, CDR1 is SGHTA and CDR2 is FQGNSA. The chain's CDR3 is CASSTQQYNEQFF. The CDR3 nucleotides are TGTGCCAGCAGCACACAGCAGTACAATGAGCAGTTCTTC. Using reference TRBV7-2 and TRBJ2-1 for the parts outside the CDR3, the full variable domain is GAGVSQSPSNKVTEKGKDVELRCDPISGHTALYWYRQSLGQGLEFLIYFQGNSAPDKSGLPSDRFSAERTGGSVSTLTIQRTQQEDSAVYLCASSTQQYNEQFFGPGTRLTVL.

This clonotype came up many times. The CDR3 protein is CASSGLNEKLFF. The CDR3 DNA sequence: TGTGCCAGCAGTGGCCTCAATGAAAAACTGTTTTTT. This chain uses TRBV12-3 or TRBV12-4 with TRBJ1-4; D unresolved. Trimming took off 5 bases at V and 5 bases at J, with 6 bases between the two ends. This CDR3 has 12 residues.

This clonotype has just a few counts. CDR3 nucleotides: TGCGCCAGCAGCTTGGCCGGGCAAACCACAGATACGCAGTATTTT. Translated, it gives CASSLAGQTTDTQYF. The rearrangement uses TRBV5-1 and TRBJ2-3; no definite D call. V was cut by 0 bases and J by 2 bases, with 10 bases left in between. CDR3 size: 15 residues. CDR1 and CDR2 from the germline V gene are SGHRS and YFSETQ.

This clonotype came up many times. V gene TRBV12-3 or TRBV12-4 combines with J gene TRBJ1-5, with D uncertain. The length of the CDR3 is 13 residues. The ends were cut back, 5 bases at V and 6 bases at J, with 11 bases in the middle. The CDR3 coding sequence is TGTGCCAGCAGTACGACATTCAGTCAGCCCCAGCATTTT. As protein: CASSTTFSQPQHF.

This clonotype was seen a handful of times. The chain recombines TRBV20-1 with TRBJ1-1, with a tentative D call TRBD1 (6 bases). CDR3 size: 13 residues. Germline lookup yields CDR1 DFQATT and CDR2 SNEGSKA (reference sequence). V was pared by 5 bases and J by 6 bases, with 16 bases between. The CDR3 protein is CSALRGSRPEAFF. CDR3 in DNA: TGCAGTGCTCTGAGGGGGAGTAGGCCTGAAGCTTTCTTT.

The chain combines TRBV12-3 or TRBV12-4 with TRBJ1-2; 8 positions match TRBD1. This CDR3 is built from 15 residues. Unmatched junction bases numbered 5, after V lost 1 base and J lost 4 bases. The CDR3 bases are TGTGCCAGCAGTTTAGGGGACAGGCCCTCCTATGGCTACACCTTC. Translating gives CASSLGDRPSYGYTF.

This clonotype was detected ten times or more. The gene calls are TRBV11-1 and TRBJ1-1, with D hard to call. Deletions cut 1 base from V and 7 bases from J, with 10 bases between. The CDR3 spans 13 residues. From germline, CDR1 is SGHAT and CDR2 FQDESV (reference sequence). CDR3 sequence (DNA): TGTGCCAGCAGCTTAGGGCCGGCGGTTGAAGCTTTCTTT. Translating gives CASSLGPAVEAFF.

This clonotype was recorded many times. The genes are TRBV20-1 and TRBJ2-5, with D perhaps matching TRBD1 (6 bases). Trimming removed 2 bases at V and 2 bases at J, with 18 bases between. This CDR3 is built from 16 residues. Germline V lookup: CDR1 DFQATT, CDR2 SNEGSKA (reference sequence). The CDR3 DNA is TGCAGTGCTAGACCCCTCCCGAGCAGGGGACAAGAGACCCAGTACTTC. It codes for CSARPLPSRGQETQYF.

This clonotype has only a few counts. CDR3 nucleotides: TGCAGCGCCGGTGGGGGTGGGAGTAGGGCTAACTATGGCTACACCTTC. Translating gives CSAGGGGSRANYGYTF. The chain links TRBV29-1 to TRBJ1-2; D is possibly TRBD1 (5 bases). Between the trimmed V and J ends, which lost 7 bases and 0 bases, there was a span of 21 bases. In germline, CDR1 is SQVTM, CDR2 ANQGSEA. This CDR3 comprises 16 residues.

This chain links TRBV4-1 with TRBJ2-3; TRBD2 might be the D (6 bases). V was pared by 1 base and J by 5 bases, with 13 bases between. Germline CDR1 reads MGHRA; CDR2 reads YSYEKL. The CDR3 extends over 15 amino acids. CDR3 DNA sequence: TGCGCCAGCAGCCAAGGGAGGGGACCAGAAGATACGCAGTATTTT. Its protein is CASSQGRGPEDTQYF.

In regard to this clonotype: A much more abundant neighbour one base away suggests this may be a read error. The CDR3 loop is CASSPGTGFNEQFF. The CDR3 DNA sequence: TGTGCCAGCAGTCCCGGGACAGGATTCAATGAGCAGTTCTTC. The chain recombines TRBV7-2 with TRBJ2-1; 8 nucleotides line up with TRBD1. Unmatched junction bases numbered 7, after V lost 6 bases and J lost 6 bases. CDR1 and CDR2 (germline): SGHTA, FQGNSA. The CDR3 contains 14 residues.

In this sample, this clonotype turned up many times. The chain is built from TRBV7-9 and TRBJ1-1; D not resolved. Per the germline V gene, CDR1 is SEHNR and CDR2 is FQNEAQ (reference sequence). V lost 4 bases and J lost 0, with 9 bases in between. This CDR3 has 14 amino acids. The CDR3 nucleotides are TGTGCCAGCAGCTCGTCTTACATGAACACTGAAGCTTTCTTT. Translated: CASSSSYMNTEAFF.

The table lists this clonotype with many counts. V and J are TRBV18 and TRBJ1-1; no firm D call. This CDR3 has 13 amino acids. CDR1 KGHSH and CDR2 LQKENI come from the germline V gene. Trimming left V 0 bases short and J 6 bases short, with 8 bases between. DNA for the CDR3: TGTGCCAGCTCACCACCGGGCAAGCCTGAAGCTTTCTTT. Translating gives CASSPPGKPEAFF.

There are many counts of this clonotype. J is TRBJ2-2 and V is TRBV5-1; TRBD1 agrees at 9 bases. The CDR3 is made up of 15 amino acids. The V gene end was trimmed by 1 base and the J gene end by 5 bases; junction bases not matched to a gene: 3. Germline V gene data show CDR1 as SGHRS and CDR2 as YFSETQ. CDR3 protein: CASSLRTGETGELFF. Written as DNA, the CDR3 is TGCGCCAGCAGCTTGAGGACAGGGGAAACCGGGGAGCTGTTTTTT. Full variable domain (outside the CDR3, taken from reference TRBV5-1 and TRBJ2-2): KAGVTQTPRYLIKTRGQQVTLSCSPISGHRSVSWYQQTPGQGLQFLFEYFSETQRNKGNFPGRFSGRQFSNSRSEMNVSTLELGDSALYLCASSLRTGETGELFFGEGSRLTVL.

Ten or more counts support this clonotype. CDR3 nucleotide sequence: TGCAGTGCACCCGGGAAGGGTAGCACAGATACGCAGTATTTT. Its translation is CSAPGKGSTDTQYF. The rearrangement links TRBV20-1 to TRBJ2-3, with a tentative D call TRBD2 (5 bases). Per the germline V gene, CDR1 is DFQATT and CDR2 is SNEGSKA (reference sequence). The germline V and J ends were trimmed by 6 bases and 0 bases, with 13 bases remaining between them. The CDR3 covers 14 residues.

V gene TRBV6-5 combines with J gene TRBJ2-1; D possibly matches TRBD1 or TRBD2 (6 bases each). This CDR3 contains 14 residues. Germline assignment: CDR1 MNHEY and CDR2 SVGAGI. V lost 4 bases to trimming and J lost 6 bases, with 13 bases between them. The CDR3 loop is CASSFWGAGNEQFF. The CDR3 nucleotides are TGTGCCAGCAGTTTTTGGGGGGCGGGCAATGAGCAGTTCTTC.

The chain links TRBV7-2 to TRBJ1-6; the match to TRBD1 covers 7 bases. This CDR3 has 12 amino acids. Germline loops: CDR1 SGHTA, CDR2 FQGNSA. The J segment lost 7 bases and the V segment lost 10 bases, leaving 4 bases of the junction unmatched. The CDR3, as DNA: TGTGCCACCCAGGGGGGAAATTCACCCCTCCACTTT. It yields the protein CATQGGNSPLHF. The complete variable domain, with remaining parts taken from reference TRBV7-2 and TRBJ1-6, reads GAGVSQSPSNKVTEKGKDVELRCDPISGHTALYWYRQSLGQGLEFLIYFQGNSAPDKSGLPSDRFSAERTGGSVSTLTIQRTQQEDSAVYLCATQGGNSPLHFGNGTRLTVT.

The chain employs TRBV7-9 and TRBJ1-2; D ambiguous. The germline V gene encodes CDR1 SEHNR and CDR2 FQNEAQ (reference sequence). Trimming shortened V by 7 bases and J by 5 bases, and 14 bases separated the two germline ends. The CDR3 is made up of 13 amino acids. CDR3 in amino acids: CASTILNGYGYTF. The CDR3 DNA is TGTGCCAGCACTATTCTCAATGGGTATGGCTACACCTTC.

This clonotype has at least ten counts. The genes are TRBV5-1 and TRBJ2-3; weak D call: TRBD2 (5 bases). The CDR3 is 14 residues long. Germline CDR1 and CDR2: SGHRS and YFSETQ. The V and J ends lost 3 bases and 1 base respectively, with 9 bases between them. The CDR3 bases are TGCGCCAGCAGCTACGGGGATGGCACAGATACGCAGTATTTT. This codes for CASSYGDGTDTQYF.